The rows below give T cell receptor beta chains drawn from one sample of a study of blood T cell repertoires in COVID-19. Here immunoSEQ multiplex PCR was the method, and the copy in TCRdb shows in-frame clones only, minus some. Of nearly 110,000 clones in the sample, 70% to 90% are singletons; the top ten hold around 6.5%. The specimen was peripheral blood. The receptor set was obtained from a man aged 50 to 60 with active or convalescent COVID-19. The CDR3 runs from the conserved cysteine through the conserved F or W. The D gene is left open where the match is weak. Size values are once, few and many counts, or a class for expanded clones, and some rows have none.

cdr3_nt: TGTGCCAGTAGTATGACTAGCTCACAGGAGACCCAGTACTTC
cdr3_aa: CASSMTSSQETQYF
cdr3_length: 14
clone_size: -
j_call: TRBJ2-5
v_call: TRBV19
d_call: TRBD2

cdr3_nt: TGTGCCAGTAGTCCAGAGTGGCTAGGTAGCACAGATACGCAGTATTTT
cdr3_aa: CASSPEWLGSTDTQYF
cdr3_length: 16
clone_size: -
j_call: TRBJ2-3
v_call: TRBV19
d_call: -

cdr3_nt: TGCGCCAGCAGCATTGGACTAGCGGGACTGGAGACCCAGTACTTC
cdr3_aa: CASSIGLAGLETQYF
cdr3_length: 15
clone_size: few
j_call: TRBJ2-5
v_call: TRBV5-1
d_call: TRBD2

cdr3_nt: TGCGCCAGCAGCTTCAGACTAGCGTCTGATACGCAGTATTTT
cdr3_aa: CASSFRLASDTQYF
cdr3_length: 14
clone_size: -
j_call: TRBJ2-3
v_call: TRBV4-3
d_call: TRBD2

cdr3_nt: TGTGCCAGCAGTTACTCAAGGGACAGGGGAGAGCAGTACTTC
cdr3_aa: CASSYSRDRGEQYF
cdr3_length: 14
clone_size: -
j_call: TRBJ2-7
v_call: TRBV6-5
d_call: TRBD1

cdr3_nt: TGCGCCAGCAGCCTTCTTGACGGCGGAACCACAGATACGCAGTATTTT
cdr3_aa: CASSLLDGGTTDTQYF
cdr3_length: 16
clone_size: -
j_call: TRBJ2-3
v_call: TRBV4-3
d_call: -

cdr3_nt: TGTGCCAGCAGCCCGGGGACAGTCTACGAGCAGTACTTC
cdr3_aa: CASSPGTVYEQYF
cdr3_length: 13
clone_size: -
j_call: TRBJ2-7
v_call: TRBV11-2
d_call: TRBD1

cdr3_nt: TGTGCCAGCACCCCCGGGGGGCGATTGTCTGGAAACACCATATATTTT
cdr3_aa: CASTPGGRLSGNTIYF
cdr3_length: 16
clone_size: -
j_call: TRBJ1-3
v_call: TRBV28
d_call: -

cdr3_nt: TGTGCCAGCAGTTTGACAGGACCTCAATATAGCAATCAGCCCCAGCATTTT
cdr3_aa: CASSLTGPQYSNQPQHF
cdr3_length: 17
clone_size: -
j_call: TRBJ1-5
v_call: TRBV28
d_call: -

cdr3_nt: TGTGCCAGCAGTGAAGCGCTTGGGAGACAGCCCCAGCATTTT
cdr3_aa: CASSEALGRQPQHF
cdr3_length: 14
clone_size: -
j_call: TRBJ1-5
v_call: TRBV2
d_call: -

cdr3_nt: TGTGCCAGCAGTTACTCCGGACTAGCGGGAGCTGAGCAGTACTTC
cdr3_aa: CASSYSGLAGAEQYF
cdr3_length: 15
clone_size: -
j_call: TRBJ2-7
v_call: TRBV6-5
d_call: TRBD2

cdr3_nt: TGTGCCAGCGGCTCCGTCACATCAACTAATGAAAAACTGTTTTTT
cdr3_aa: CASGSVTSTNEKLFF
cdr3_length: 15
clone_size: -
j_call: TRBJ1-4
v_call: TRBV9
d_call: -